The 25 T cell receptor beta chains below all came from one sample that was sequenced in a study of regulatory dendritic cells for organ transplantation. Allogeneic regulatory or mature dendritic cells were co-cultured for 5 days with CFSE-labeled sorted T cells at 1:10. Some clones are missing from TCRdb's copy, which holds only in-frame ones; the method was immunoSEQ multiplex PCR. The sample gives roughly 12,000 clones, approximately 75% of which show up once; approximately 1.1% is in the top ten. No antigen is known for these receptors. The source material was naive CD8+ T cells from blood cultured with regulatory dendritic cells. Described subset: CD45RA+ naive T cells. Receptor source: a human donor in good health.

This clone was observed a few times. The chain recombines TRBV27 with TRBJ1-5, with D unresolved. Trimming took off 6 bases at V and 2 bases at J, with 20 bases between the two ends. Germline V gene data show CDR1 as MNHEY and CDR2 as SMNVEV (reference sequence). The CDR3 covers 17 residues. CDR3: CASSPLRLGSGNQPQHF. For the CDR3, the DNA is TGTGCCAGCAGCCCCTTGCGATTAGGGAGCGGCAATCAGCCCCAGCATTTT.

V is TRBV7-8 and J is TRBJ1-4, with 12 bases matching TRBD1. This CDR3 has 16 residues. V shed 4 bases, J shed 7 bases, and the junction held 7 bases outside the gene matches. Per the germline V gene, CDR1 is SGHVS and CDR2 is FQNEAQ. The CDR3 region has the DNA TGTGCCAGCAGCTCGACCGGGACAGGGGGCACTGAAAAACTGTTTTTT. Translating it yields CASSSTGTGGTEKLFF.

This clone was seen only once. This chain uses TRBV7-2 with TRBJ2-5; possible D gene TRBD1, 8 bases. The germline gives CDR1 SGHTA, CDR2 FQGNSA. Trimming removed 2 bases from V and 5 bases from J, with 21 bases in between. This CDR3 has 17 amino acids. CDR3 protein: CASSLTFRTGRAETQYF. CDR3 DNA sequence: TGTGCCAGCAGCTTAACTTTTCGGACAGGGAGGGCGGAGACCCAGTACTTC.

This chain joins TRBV2 and TRBJ1-2, with TRBD1 matching 10 bases. J gave up 1 base and V 7 bases, and 6 bases lay outside the gene matches. CDR1 and CDR2 (germline): SNHLY, FYNNEI. This CDR3 spans 15 amino acids. The CDR3 coding sequence is TGTGCCAGCACCGAGGGGACAGGGGATAACTATGGCTACACCTTC. Protein product: CASTEGTGDNYGYTF.

The chain is built from TRBV7-9 and TRBJ2-7; perhaps TRBD1 as D (7 bases). V lost 1 base, J lost 3 bases, and 16 bases lay in between. Germline CDR1 reads SEHNR; CDR2 reads FQNEAQ (reference sequence). The CDR3 length is 16 residues. CDR3 protein: CASSLEMAGGGYEQYF. In DNA, the CDR3 is TGTGCCAGCAGCTTAGAAATGGCAGGGGGAGGCTACGAGCAGTACTTC.

This clone was detected only a few times. This chain connects TRBV4-1 to TRBJ1-6; 8 bases align to TRBD1. The germline gives CDR1 MGHRA, CDR2 YSYEKL. This CDR3 has 15 amino acids. J lost 9 bases, V lost 2 bases, and 6 bases had no gene match. The CDR3 region is CASSQQGAGVSPLHF. CDR3 DNA: TGCGCCAGCAGCCAACAGGGGGCAGGGGTTTCACCCCTCCACTTT.

The chain recombines TRBV7-9 with TRBJ1-1; weak D call: TRBD1 (6 bases). Trimming removed 5 bases from V and 1 base from J, with 8 bases in between. Germline lookup yields CDR1 SEHNR and CDR2 FQNEAQ (reference sequence). The CDR3 spans 13 residues. As DNA, the CDR3 is TGTGCCAGCAGCGAACAGGGGAACACTGAAGCTTTCTTT. Translation: CASSEQGNTEAFF.

The chain carries TRBV13 and TRBJ1-4, with D possibly matching TRBD1 (6 bases). CDR3 length equals 16 residues. Trimming took off 0 bases at V and 5 bases at J, with 13 bases between the two ends. CDR1 is PRHDT and CDR2 is FYEKMQ in the germline V gene (reference sequence). CDR3 region: CASSLGRNRANEKLFF. CDR3 nucleotide sequence: TGTGCCAGCAGCTTAGGCCGGAACAGGGCAAATGAAAAACTGTTTTTT.

The V call is TRBV9, the J call TRBJ1-5; D is ambiguous. The CDR3 is 15 residues long. CDR1 is SGDLS and CDR2 is YYNGEE in the germline V gene. Between the trimmed V and J ends, which lost 0 bases and 2 bases, there was a span of 9 bases. In DNA form, the CDR3 reads TGTGCCAGCAGCGTAGCGGGGTCCCGCAATCAGCCCCAGCATTTT. It codes for CASSVAGSRNQPQHF. Supplemented by reference TRBV9 and TRBJ1-5, the full variable domain reads DSGVTQTPKHLITATGQRVTLRCSPRSGDLSVYWYQQSLDQGLQFLIQYYNGEERAKGNILERFSAQQFPDLHSELNLSSLELGDSALYFCASSVAGSRNQPQHFGDGTRLSIL.

J is TRBJ2-5 and V is TRBV27, with a weak D call TRBD2 (6 bases). Germline lookup yields CDR1 MNHEY and CDR2 SMNVEV (reference sequence). Trimming cost V 8 bases and J 4 bases, with 8 bases left between them. This CDR3 has 11 residues. The CDR3 sequence: CASGGAETQYF. The CDR3 nucleotides are TGTGCCAGCGGCGGGGCAGAGACCCAGTACTTC.

J is TRBJ1-1 and V is TRBV6-1; D is perhaps TRBD1 (5 bases). CDR3 length: 15 residues. V was pared by 3 bases and J by 4 bases, with 15 bases between. Germline CDR1 MNHNS, CDR2 SASEGT. The CDR3 loop reads CASSDGRVTLTEAFF. The CDR3 DNA is TGTGCCAGCAGTGATGGCAGGGTTACTCTCACTGAAGCTTTCTTT.

This clone was seen a single time. The chain couples TRBV7-9 to TRBJ1-1; D is unclear. This CDR3 contains 15 residues. Trimming shortened V by 4 bases and J by 3 bases, and 15 bases separated the two germline ends. Germline loops: CDR1 SEHNR, CDR2 FQNEAQ (reference sequence). CDR3 amino acids: CASSSVSGPDTEAFF. The DNA of the CDR3 is TGTGCCAGCAGCTCCGTTTCGGGTCCTGACACTGAAGCTTTCTTT.

The chain is built from TRBV18 and TRBJ2-2; TRBD1 is a possible D gene (5 bases). V lost 6 bases, J lost 1 base, and 9 bases lay in between. In germline, CDR1 is KGHSH, CDR2 LQKENI. This CDR3 comprises 14 residues. The CDR3 nucleotides read TGTGCCAGCTCCCCAACAGGGAACACCGGGGAGCTGTTTTTT. It codes for CASSPTGNTGELFF.

The chain joins TRBV6-5 to TRBJ2-1; 7 nucleotides match TRBD1. This CDR3 is built from 13 residues. Trimming cost V 6 bases and J 9 bases; bases outside gene matches: 8. Germline V gene sequence: CDR1 MNHEY, CDR2 SVGAGI. CDR3 nucleotides: TGTGCCAGCAGGGACGACAGGGAAACTGAGCAGTTCTTC. Residues: CASRDDRETEQFF.

This clone showed up just a few times. V is TRBV6-5 and J is TRBJ1-6; D gene ambiguous. V lost 2 bases and J 9 bases, leaving 5 bases between the germline ends. Germline lookup yields CDR1 MNHEY and CDR2 SVGAGI. This CDR3 is built from 12 residues. The DNA of the CDR3 is TGTGCCAGCAGTTACGGCGGTTCACCCCTCCACTTT. Its translation is CASSYGGSPLHF.

This clone was seen only once. This rearrangement joins TRBV29-1 to TRBJ2-5; 9 bases line up with TRBD2. CDR1 and CDR2 from the germline V gene are SQVTM and ANQGSEA. V lost 8 bases and J lost 4; bases outside the gene matches: 8. The CDR3 is made up of 13 amino acids. The CDR3 DNA sequence: TGCAGCACGAGCGGGGGGATCCCAGAGACCCAGTACTTC. Its protein is CSTSGGIPETQYF.

This clone turned up a few times. The CDR3 nucleotides are TGTGCCAGCAGTGAAAGCCTAGCGGGGGACTTTCTAGGGTACGAGCAGTACTTC. The encoded protein is CASSESLAGDFLGYEQYF. This chain connects TRBV2 to TRBJ2-7; TRBD2 matches 10 bases. The length of the CDR3 is 18 residues. The V and J ends lost 2 bases and 4 bases, in that order; junction bases with no gene match: 14. CDR1 is SNHLY and CDR2 is FYNNEI in the germline V gene.

The V and J genes are TRBV7-8 and TRBJ2-1; 9 nucleotides match TRBD2. The CDR3 is 19 residues long. Germline CDR1 SGHVS, CDR2 FQNEAQ. V shed 0 bases and J 0 bases; nucleotides not matched to a gene: 9. In DNA form, the CDR3 reads TGTGCCAGCAGCTTAGCGGCGCGGGGGGGCCTCCGCTCCTACAATGAGCAGTTCTTC. Protein product: CASSLAARGGLRSYNEQFF. The variable domain in full, with the rest retrieved from reference TRBV7-8 and TRBJ2-1, is GAGVSQSPRYKVAKRGQDVALRCDPISGHVSLFWYQQALGQGPEFLTYFQNEAQLDKSGLPSDRFFAERPEGSVSTLKIQRTQQEDSAVYLCASSLAARGGLRSYNEQFFGPGTRLTVL.

J is TRBJ2-7 and V is TRBV2, with D perhaps matching TRBD1 (6 bases). The length of the CDR3 is 14 residues. The V gene lost 8 bases and the J gene lost 6 bases, with 20 bases spanning the gap. Germline CDR1 reads SNHLY; CDR2 reads FYNNEI. The CDR3 sequence: CASSRGTGFGEQYF. CDR3 bases: TGTGCCAGCTCTAGGGGGACGGGGTTTGGCGAGCAGTACTTC.

The genes are TRBV12-5 and TRBJ2-2, with D unclear. The CDR3 is 12 amino acids. Trimming left V 5 bases short and J 7 bases short, with 8 bases between. Per germline, CDR1 LGHNT and CDR2 FRNRAP. CDR3 protein: CASGPGYGELFF. The CDR3 nucleotides read TGTGCTAGTGGTCCCGGGTACGGGGAGCTGTTTTTT.

The rearrangement links TRBV19 to TRBJ1-1; 9 nucleotides match TRBD1. Germline V gene lookup returns CDR1 LNHDA and CDR2 SQIVND (reference sequence). This CDR3 is 15 amino acids long. Trimming took 3 bases from V and 1 from J; bases not matched to a gene: 3. The CDR3 spells CASSMLDRGNTEAFF. DNA for the CDR3: TGTGCCAGTAGTATGTTGGACAGGGGGAACACTGAAGCTTTCTTT. The variable domain in full, completed from reference TRBV19 and TRBJ1-1, reads DGGITQSPKYLFRKEGQNVTLSCEQNLNHDAMYWYRQDPGQGLRLIYYSQIVNDFQKGDIAEGYSVSREKKESFPLTVTSAQKNPTAFYLCASSMLDRGNTEAFFGQGTRLTVV.

This clone was seen a single time. The chain links TRBV2 to TRBJ1-1, with unresolved D. There are 15 residues in the CDR3. The germline CDR1 and CDR2 sequences are SNHLY and FYNNEI. Trimming left V 0 bases short and J 3 bases short, with 11 bases between. CDR3 residues: CASSEATYRDTEAFF. CDR3 nucleotides: TGTGCCAGCAGTGAAGCGACATACCGCGACACTGAAGCTTTCTTT.

The gene calls are TRBV19 and TRBJ2-3; 10 bases line up with TRBD1. Germline-derived CDR1 and CDR2 are LNHDA and SQIVND (reference sequence). The J segment lost 6 bases and the V segment lost 5 bases, leaving 5 bases of the junction unmatched. This CDR3 is 14 amino acids long. The CDR3 coding sequence is TGTGCCAGTAGTCCCGGGACAGGGGTGGATACGCAGTATTTT. Translation: CASSPGTGVDTQYF.

This clone has a handful of counts. This rearrangement joins TRBV7-9 to TRBJ1-1; perhaps TRBD1 as D (6 bases). Germline V gene sequence: CDR1 SEHNR, CDR2 FQNEAQ (reference sequence). The CDR3 runs 15 residues. The V end was cut by 1 base, the J end by 1 base, with 10 bases between. The CDR3 protein is CASSLEGRGNTEAFF. The CDR3 nucleotides are TGTGCCAGCAGCTTAGAAGGCAGGGGGAACACTGAAGCTTTCTTT.

Only a few counts were recorded for this clone. The chain couples TRBV27 to TRBJ1-2, with D perhaps matching TRBD1 (6 bases). Germline-derived CDR1 and CDR2 are MNHEY and SMNVEV (reference sequence). The CDR3 consists of 13 residues. Trimming stripped 5 bases from V and 8 bases from J, with 15 bases between. CDR3 DNA sequence: TGTGCCAGCAGTCTACGACAGGAGGACGGCTACACCTTC. Translated, it gives CASSLRQEDGYTF.